Following are 31 T cell receptor beta chains from one sample sequenced in a study of T cells after yellow fever vaccination. MiXCR, applied by TCRdb to the 5' RACE reads, yields one record per CDR3 protein. This repertoire shows around 530,000 distinct CDR3 sequences, 17% found once; its top ten account for around 15%. The sample consisted of PBMCs, taken roughly 5 days after the first yellow fever vaccination. These TCRs come from a man between 18 and 35 years old who received the YFV17D yellow fever vaccine.

The rearrangement links TRBV19 to TRBJ1-6, with D possibly TRBD1 on 5 matching bases. The V end lost 8 bases, the J end lost 6 bases, and 17 bases lay between the germline ends. The CDR3 is made up of 15 amino acids. Germline loops: CDR1 LNHDA, CDR2 SQIVND (reference sequence). In nucleotides, the CDR3 is TGTGCCAGTCCTCGGGGGGTTGGTAGTAATTCACCCCTCCACTTT. Residues: CASPRGVGSNSPLHF.

The chain joins TRBV23-1 to TRBJ2-2, with D perhaps matching TRBD2 (7 bases). TRBV23-1 is known as an ORF, though its function is uncertain. V was cut by 1 base and J by 7 bases, with 13 bases left in between. The CDR3 length is 15 residues. CDR3 sequence reads: CASSQFRGADGELFF. The CDR3 DNA reads as TGCGCCAGCAGTCAATTCCGGGGGGCGGACGGGGAGCTGTTTTTT.

The chain is built from TRBV11-2 and TRBJ1-2, with TRBD1 as a possible D gene (5 bases). The V end lost 3 bases, the J end lost 4 bases, and 6 bases lay between the germline ends. The CDR3 consists of 12 residues. Germline V CDR1 and CDR2: SGHAT, FQNNGV. The CDR3 DNA reads as TGTGCCAGCAGCTTCACAGGCTATGGCTACACCTTC. It yields the protein CASSFTGYGYTF. The full variable domain, its missing parts supplied by reference TRBV11-2 and TRBJ1-2, is EAGVAQSPRYKIIEKRQSVAFWCNPISGHATLYWYQQILGQGPKLLIQFQNNGVVDDSQLPKDRFSAERLKGVDSTLKIQPAKLEDSAVYLCASSFTGYGYTFGSGTRLTVV.

The chain is built from TRBV5-6 and TRBJ2-1; 7 bases align to TRBD2. The J segment lost 2 bases and the V segment lost 1 base, leaving 6 bases of the junction unmatched. This CDR3 region has 16 residues. Germline V gives CDR1 SGHDT, CDR2 YYEEEE. The DNA for the CDR3 is TGTGCCAGCAGCTTGAAGGCGGGGAGGGCCTACAATGAGCAGTTCTTC. This translates into CASSLKAGRAYNEQFF.

This clonotype was observed a handful of times. The rearrangement joins TRBV29-1 to TRBJ1-4; D uncertain. V shed 0 bases and J shed 3 bases, with 11 bases lying between them. Germline CDR1 reads SQVTM; CDR2 reads ANQGSEA. The CDR3 runs 15 residues. The CDR3 nucleotides are TGCAGCGTTGAAGATCTGGAGGCCCCTAATGAAAAACTGTTTTTT. Encoded protein: CSVEDLEAPNEKLFF.

CDR3 loop: CASSILGGNTGELFF. DNA for the CDR3: TGTGCCAGTAGTATATTAGGCGGAAACACCGGGGAGCTGTTTTTT. The V gene is TRBV19, the J gene TRBJ2-2; D is unresolved. The V gene's germline CDR1 is LNHDA and CDR2 SQIVND (reference sequence). The length of the CDR3 is 15 residues. Trimming stripped 2 bases from V and 2 bases from J, with 9 bases between.

In its sample, this clonotype was seen a few times. This chain uses TRBV4-3 with TRBJ2-1, with D perhaps TRBD1 (6 bases). Germline assignment: CDR1 LGHNA and CDR2 YSLEER. V was pared by 0 bases and J by 4 bases, with 13 bases between. The CDR3 is 16 amino acids. In nucleotides, the CDR3 is TGCGCCAGCAGCCAAGATCTCACCACAGGGTACAATGAGCAGTTCTTC. Protein product: CASSQDLTTGYNEQFF.

This clonotype was observed many times. The chain combines TRBV7-9 with TRBJ2-2, with D unresolved. Germline V lookup: CDR1 SEHNR, CDR2 FQNEAQ (reference sequence). CDR3 size: 12 residues. The V gene lost 0 bases and the J gene lost 6 bases, with 2 bases spanning the gap. This chain's CDR3 is CASSLAPGELFF. For the CDR3, the DNA is TGTGCCAGCAGCTTAGCCCCCGGGGAGCTGTTTTTT.

This clonotype was observed a handful of times. This rearrangement joins TRBV12-3 or TRBV12-4 to TRBJ2-5; D gene unclear. Between the trimmed V and J ends, which lost 5 bases and 1 base, there was a span of 11 bases. This CDR3 comprises 14 residues. The CDR3 sequence is CASSPTAVQETQYF. In DNA, the CDR3 is TGTGCCAGCAGTCCAACAGCCGTCCAAGAGACCCAGTACTTC.

This clonotype was seen more than once but under ten times. The gene calls are TRBV4-1 and TRBJ2-2; 9 bases line up with TRBD1. This CDR3 is 16 amino acids long. Germline assignment: CDR1 MGHRA and CDR2 YSYEKL. V shed 4 bases and J 0 bases; nucleotides not matched to a gene: 3. CDR3 protein: CASSRGQGSNTGELFF. In DNA, the CDR3 is TGCGCCAGCAGCCGTGGACAGGGGTCGAACACCGGGGAGCTGTTTTTT.

The chain has TRBV15 and TRBJ2-3; unclear D gene. The CDR3 consists of 13 residues. The germline V and J ends were trimmed by 3 bases and 3 bases, with 7 bases remaining between them. In germline, CDR1 is LNHNV, CDR2 YYDKDF (reference sequence). The CDR3, as DNA: TGTGCCACCAGCAGGCAAAGGACAGATACGCAGTATTTT. It translates to CATSRQRTDTQYF.

This clonotype was counted a few times. This chain joins TRBV4-1 and TRBJ1-5; 8 bases are shared with TRBD1. Germline V gene sequence: CDR1 MGHRA, CDR2 YSYEKL. The CDR3 has 15 amino acids. Trimming cost V 1 base and J 6 bases; bases outside gene matches: 5. The CDR3 here is CASSQADTGGQPQHF. The CDR3 region has the DNA TGCGCCAGCAGCCAAGCCGACACAGGGGGTCAGCCCCAGCATTTT.

This clonotype was found a few times. The rearrangement links TRBV7-2 to TRBJ2-7, with D tentatively TRBD2 (6 bases). The CDR3 consists of 13 residues. Germline CDR1 SGHTA, CDR2 FQGNSA. The V gene lost 1 base and the J gene lost 5 bases, with 9 bases spanning the gap. The DNA of the CDR3 is TGTGCCAGCAGCTTAGGGGGGGTAGACGAGCAGTACGTC. Its translation is CASSLGGVDEQYV.

In its sample, this clonotype was seen once. At one end the junction does not follow the germline gene, possibly because of a read error. The V and J genes are TRBV27 and TRBJ2-2; D not resolved. The CDR3 covers 14 residues. Germline V gene data show CDR1 as MNHEY and CDR2 as SMNVEV (reference sequence). DNA of the CDR3: TGTGCCAGCAGTTTATTAGGGAACTCCGGGGAGCTGTTTTTT. Residues: CASSLLGNSGELFF.

This clonotype came up a few times. This chain connects TRBV20-1 to TRBJ2-7; D is perhaps TRBD1 or TRBD2 (6 bases each). V was pared by 0 bases and J by 2 bases, with 17 bases between. CDR3 length: 16 residues. Germline CDR1 reads DFQATT; CDR2 reads SNEGSKA (reference sequence). CDR3 sequence (DNA): TGCAGTGCTAGAGATCTACGGGGGCCGGGCCCCTACGAGCAGTACTTC. Translating it yields CSARDLRGPGPYEQYF.

This CDR3 is CASRDRNGYEQYF. The CDR3 DNA follows: TGTGCCAGCAGAGACAGGAACGGTTACGAGCAGTACTTC. The chain recombines TRBV7-2 with TRBJ2-7, with a possible D match to TRBD1 (6 bases). The CDR3 contains 13 residues. Germline assignment: CDR1 SGHTA and CDR2 FQGNSA. Trimming left V 6 bases short and J 4 bases short, with 13 bases between.

The V call is TRBV14, the J call TRBJ1-5; D is possibly TRBD1 (5 bases). V was clipped by 5 bases and J by 4 bases, with 15 bases between them. This CDR3 comprises 15 residues. Germline CDR1 and CDR2: SGHDN and FVKESK. The CDR3 coding sequence is TGTGCCAGCAGCAAAACGGGGGGTCCAAATCAGCCCCAGCATTTT. Residues: CASSKTGGPNQPQHF. Drawing the rest from reference TRBV14 and TRBJ1-5, the complete variable domain is EAGVTQFPSHSVIEKGQTVTLRCDPISGHDNLYWYRRVMGKEIKFLLHFVKESKQDESGMPNNRFLAERTGGTYSTLKVQPAELEDSGVYFCASSKTGGPNQPQHFGDGTRLSIL.

This clonotype was seen a handful of times. The chain joins TRBV4-2 to TRBJ2-5, with TRBD2 matching 14 bases. The CDR3 extends over 15 amino acids. V lost 3 bases and J lost 4; bases outside the gene matches: 1. Germline V gene data show CDR1 as LGHNA and CDR2 as YNFKEQ. The CDR3 DNA sequence: TGTGCCAGCAGCCAGACTAGCGGGGGGGCAGAGACCCAGTACTTC. The encoded protein is CASSQTSGGAETQYF.

In its sample, this clonotype was seen a few times. This chain links TRBV10-3 with TRBJ2-3; 15 bases match TRBD2. From germline, CDR1 is ENHRY and CDR2 SYGVKD. CDR3 length: 17 residues. J was trimmed by 1 base and V by 5 bases; bases with no gene match: 4. The CDR3 DNA reads TGTGCCATCAGTTCCAGGACTAGCGGGGGGGGCACAGATACGCAGTATTTT. Amino acids: CAISSRTSGGGTDTQYF.

This chain links TRBV12-5 with TRBJ2-1; TRBD2 might be the D (5 bases). Germline V gene sequence: CDR1 LGHNT, CDR2 FRNRAP. V dropped 2 bases and J dropped 5 bases, with 16 bases sitting between them. The CDR3 totals 16 residues. The CDR3 DNA reads TGTGCTAGTGGTTTGACCCTAGCATCGGCGCACAATGAGCAGTTCTTC. Its translation: CASGLTLASAHNEQFF.

The chain has TRBV11-1 and TRBJ2-2; D possibly uses TRBD1 or TRBD2 (5 bases each). The CDR3 extends over 19 amino acids. Trimming removed 0 bases from V and 5 bases from J, with 22 bases in between. The germline V gene encodes CDR1 SGHAT and CDR2 FQDESV (reference sequence). This CDR3 reads CASSLALSGTPGETGELFF. The DNA of the CDR3 is TGTGCCAGCAGCTTAGCTCTCTCGGGGACCCCTGGGGAAACCGGGGAGCTGTTTTTT.

The chain employs TRBV4-1 and TRBJ2-4; the D gene is possibly TRBD2 (6 bases). Germline assignment: CDR1 MGHRA and CDR2 YSYEKL. The CDR3 is 18 residues long. Trimming took 1 base from V and 0 from J, leaving 16 bases between them. This CDR3 is CASSQGEPWGLAKNIQYF. The CDR3 DNA sequence: TGCGCCAGCAGCCAAGGGGAGCCCTGGGGACTAGCCAAAAACATTCAGTACTTC.

This clonotype has only a few counts. The chain couples TRBV4-1 to TRBJ1-1; D unclear. V was trimmed by 0 bases and J by 0 bases, leaving 14 bases between them. The germline V gene encodes CDR1 MGHRA and CDR2 YSYEKL. The CDR3 contains 17 residues. The CDR3 DNA is TGCGCCAGCAGCCAAGATCAGGTACAACCAATGAACACTGAAGCTTTCTTT. Translation: CASSQDQVQPMNTEAFF.

The chain recombines TRBV7-8 with TRBJ1-1; D is uncertain. The V and J ends lost 2 bases and 2 bases respectively, with 12 bases between them. CDR1 is SGHVS, CDR2 FQNEAQ, per germline. The CDR3 length is 15 residues. Here the CDR3 DNA reads TGTGCCAGCAGCTTATACAGTGGGGAAAACACTGAAGCTTTCTTT. The encoded protein is CASSLYSGENTEAFF.

The chain has TRBV6-5 and TRBJ1-6; possible D gene TRBD1, 6 bases. V lost 6 bases, J lost 13 bases, and 13 bases lay in between. Germline V gene lookup returns CDR1 MNHEY and CDR2 SVGAGI. The CDR3 contains 12 residues. The CDR3 loop is CASSPQQGPLHF. CDR3 sequence (DNA): TGTGCCAGCAGCCCACAGCAGGGGCCCCTCCACTTT.

This chain joins TRBV19 and TRBJ2-2; 10 bases align to TRBD2. The CDR3 length is 15 residues. Trimming removed 5 bases from V and 8 bases from J; junction bases left unmatched: 8. Germline lookup yields CDR1 LNHDA and CDR2 SQIVND (reference sequence). The CDR3 reads CASSSGTSVGGELFF. In nucleotides, the CDR3 is TGTGCCAGTAGTTCCGGGACTAGCGTGGGAGGGGAGCTGTTTTTT.

The chain uses TRBV5-1 and TRBJ2-1; 9 bases are shared with TRBD1. V lost 2 bases and J lost 6; bases outside the gene matches: 6. Germline CDR1 SGHRS, CDR2 YFSETQ. The CDR3 consists of 15 residues. In DNA, the CDR3 is TGCGCCAGCAGCTTCCGACAGGGGGTCAGCAATGAGCAGTTCTTC. It specifies CASSFRQGVSNEQFF.

As for this clonotype: A read error may account for a junction end that differs from germline. J is TRBJ2-5 and V is TRBV10-3; the match to TRBD2 covers 10 bases. Germline values: CDR1 ENHRY, CDR2 SYGVKD. CDR3 size: 14 residues. CDR3 amino acids: CAISGVAGGETPYF. DNA for the CDR3: TGTGCCATCAGTGGGGTAGCGGGGGGAGAGACCCCGTACTTC.

The V and J genes are TRBV18 and TRBJ2-5, with D unresolved. Per the germline V gene, CDR1 is KGHSH and CDR2 is LQKENI. This CDR3 region has 14 residues. Trimming shortened V by 1 base and J by 1 base, and 7 bases separated the two germline ends. The CDR3 sequence is CASSPLGFQETQYF. CDR3 DNA: TGTGCCAGCTCACCACTAGGATTCCAAGAGACCCAGTACTTC.

The V call is TRBV15, the J call TRBJ2-7; 8 nucleotides line up with TRBD2. The CDR3 is made up of 15 amino acids. The germline gives CDR1 LNHNV, CDR2 YYDKDF (reference sequence). The V and J ends lost 0 bases and 4 bases, in that order; junction bases with no gene match: 5. The CDR3 DNA reads as TGTGCCACCAGCAGAGATGGACTAGCAGATTACGAGCAGTACTTC. It specifies CATSRDGLADYEQYF.

The genes are TRBV5-5 and TRBJ2-7, with D unclear. Germline CDR1 reads SGHKS; CDR2 reads YYEKEE (reference sequence). Trimming took off 2 bases at V and 2 bases at J, with 17 bases between the two ends. The CDR3 length is 16 residues. CDR3: CASSLPTVLDTYEQYF. The CDR3 DNA is TGTGCCAGCAGCTTACCTACTGTCCTGGATACCTACGAGCAGTACTTC.